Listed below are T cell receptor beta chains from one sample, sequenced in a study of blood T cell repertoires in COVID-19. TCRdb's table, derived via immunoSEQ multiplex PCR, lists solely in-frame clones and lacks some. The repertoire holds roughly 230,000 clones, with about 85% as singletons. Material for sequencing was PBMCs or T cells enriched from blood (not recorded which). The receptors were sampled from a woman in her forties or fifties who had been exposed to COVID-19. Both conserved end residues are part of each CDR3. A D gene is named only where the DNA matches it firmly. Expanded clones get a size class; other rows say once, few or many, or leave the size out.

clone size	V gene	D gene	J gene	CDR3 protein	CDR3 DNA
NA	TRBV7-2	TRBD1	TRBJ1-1	CASSAYRGPYTEAFF	TGTGCCAGCAGCGCGTACAGGGGGCCGTACACTGAAGCTTTCTTT
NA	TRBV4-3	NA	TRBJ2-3	CASSQNPRGLSTDTQYF	TGCGCCAGCAGCCAAAATCCTAGGGGGTTGAGCACAGATACGCAGTATTTT
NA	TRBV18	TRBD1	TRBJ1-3	CASSPLTRTGVGGNTIYF	TGTGCCAGCTCACCACTCACCCGTACAGGGGTAGGCGGAAACACCATATATTTT
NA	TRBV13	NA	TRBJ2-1	CASSLLGGALIEQFF	TGTGCCAGCAGCTTATTAGGGGGGGCCTTGATTGAGCAGTTCTTC
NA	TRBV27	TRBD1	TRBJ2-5	CASSGQEETQYF	TGTGCCAGCAGTGGACAGGAAGAGACCCAGTACTTC
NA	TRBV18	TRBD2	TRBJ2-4	CASSQTSGWNIQYF	TGTGCCAGCTCCCAGACTAGCGGGTGGAACATTCAGTACTTC
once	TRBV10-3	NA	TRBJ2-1	CAISERISGSYNEQFF	TGTGCCATCAGTGAGCGGATTAGCGGATCCTACAATGAGCAGTTCTTC
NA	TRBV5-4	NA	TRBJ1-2	CASSRDFYGYTF	TGTGCCAGCAGCCGGGACTTCTATGGCTACACCTTC
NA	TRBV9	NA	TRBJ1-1	CASSRGTGSNTEAFF	TGTGCCAGCTCCCGAGGTACAGGGAGTAACACTGAAGCTTTCTTT
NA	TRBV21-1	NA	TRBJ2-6	CASSKQETSGANVLTF	TGTGCCAGCAGCAAACAGGAAACCTCTGGGGCCAACGTCCTGACTTTC
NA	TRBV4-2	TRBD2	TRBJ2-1	CASSQALAGTPNEQFF	TGTGCCAGCAGCCAAGCCTTAGCGGGGACCCCCAATGAGCAGTTCTTC
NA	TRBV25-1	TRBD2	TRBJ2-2	CASSDWGGAGELFF	TGTGCCAGCAGTGATTGGGGAGGGGCCGGGGAGCTGTTTTTT
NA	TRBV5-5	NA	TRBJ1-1	CASSLESRAEAFF	TGTGCCAGCAGCTTGGAAAGCCGCGCTGAAGCTTTCTTT
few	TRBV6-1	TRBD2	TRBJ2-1	CASSEGLAGGTYNEQFF	TGTGCCAGCAGTGAAGGACTAGCGGGGGGAACCTACAATGAGCAGTTCTTC
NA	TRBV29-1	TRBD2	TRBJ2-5	CSVISGGGTQYF	TGCAGCGTTATTAGCGGGGGTGGGACCCAGTACTTC